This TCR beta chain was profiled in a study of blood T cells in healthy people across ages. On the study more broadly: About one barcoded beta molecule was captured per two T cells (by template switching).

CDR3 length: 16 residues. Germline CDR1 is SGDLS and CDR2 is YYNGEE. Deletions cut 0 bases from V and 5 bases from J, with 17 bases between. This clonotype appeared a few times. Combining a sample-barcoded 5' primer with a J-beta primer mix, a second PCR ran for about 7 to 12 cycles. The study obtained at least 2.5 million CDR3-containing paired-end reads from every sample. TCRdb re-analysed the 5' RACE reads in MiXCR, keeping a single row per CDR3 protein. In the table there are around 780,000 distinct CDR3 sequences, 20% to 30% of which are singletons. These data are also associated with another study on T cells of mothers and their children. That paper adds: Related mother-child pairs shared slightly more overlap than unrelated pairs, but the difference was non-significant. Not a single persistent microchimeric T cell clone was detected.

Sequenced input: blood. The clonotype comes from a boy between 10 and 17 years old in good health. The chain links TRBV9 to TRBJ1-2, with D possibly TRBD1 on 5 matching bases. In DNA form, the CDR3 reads TGTGCCAGCAGCGTAGGGACCGGGACCTACTCGTATGGCTACACCTTC. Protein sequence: CASSVGTGTYSYGYTF.